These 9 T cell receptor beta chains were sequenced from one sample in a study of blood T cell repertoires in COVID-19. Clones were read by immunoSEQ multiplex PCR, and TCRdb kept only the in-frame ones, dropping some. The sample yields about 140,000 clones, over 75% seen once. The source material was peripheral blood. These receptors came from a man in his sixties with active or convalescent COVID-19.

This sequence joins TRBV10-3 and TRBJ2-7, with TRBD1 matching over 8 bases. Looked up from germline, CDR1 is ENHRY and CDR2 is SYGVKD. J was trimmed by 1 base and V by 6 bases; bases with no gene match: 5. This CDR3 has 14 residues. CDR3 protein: CAIRGTGLSYEQYF. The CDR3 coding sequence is TGTGCCATCAGGGGGACAGGACTTTCCTACGAGCAGTACTTC.

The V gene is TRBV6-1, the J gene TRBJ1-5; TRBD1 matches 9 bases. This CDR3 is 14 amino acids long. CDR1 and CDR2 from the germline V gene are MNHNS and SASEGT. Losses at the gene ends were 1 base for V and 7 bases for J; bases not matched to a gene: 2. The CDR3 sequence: CASSEGTGVQPQHF. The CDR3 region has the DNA TGTGCCAGCAGTGAAGGGACAGGGGTACAGCCCCAGCATTTT.

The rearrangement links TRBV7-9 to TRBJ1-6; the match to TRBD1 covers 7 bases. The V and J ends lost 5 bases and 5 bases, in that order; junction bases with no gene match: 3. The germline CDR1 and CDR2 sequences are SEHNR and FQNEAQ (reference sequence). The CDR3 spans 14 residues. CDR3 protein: CASSPGTDNSPLHF. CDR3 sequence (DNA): TGTGCCAGCAGCCCAGGGACAGATAATTCACCCCTCCACTTT.

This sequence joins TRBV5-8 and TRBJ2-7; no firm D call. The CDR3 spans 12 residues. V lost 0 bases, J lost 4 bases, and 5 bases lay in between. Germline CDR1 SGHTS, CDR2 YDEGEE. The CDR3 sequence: CASSLVPYEQYF. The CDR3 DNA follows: TGTGCCAGCAGCTTGGTCCCGTACGAGCAGTACTTC. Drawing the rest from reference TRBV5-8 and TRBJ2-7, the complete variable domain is EAGVTQSPTHLIKTRGQQATLRCSPISGHTSVYWYQQALGLGLQFLLWYDEGEERNRGNFPPRFSGRQFPNYSSELNVNALELEDSALYLCASSLVPYEQYFGPGTRLTVT.

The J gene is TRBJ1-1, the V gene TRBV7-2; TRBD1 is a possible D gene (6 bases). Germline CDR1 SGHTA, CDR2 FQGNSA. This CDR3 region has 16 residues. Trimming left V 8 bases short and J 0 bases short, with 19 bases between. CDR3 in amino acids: CASCATGNYLNTEAFF. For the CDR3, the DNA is TGTGCCAGCTGTGCCACAGGGAACTACCTGAACACTGAAGCTTTCTTT.

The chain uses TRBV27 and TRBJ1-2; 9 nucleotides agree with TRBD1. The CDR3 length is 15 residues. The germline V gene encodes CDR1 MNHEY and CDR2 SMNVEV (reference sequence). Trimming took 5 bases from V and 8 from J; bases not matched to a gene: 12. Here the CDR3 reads CASSPRPGTGWGYTF. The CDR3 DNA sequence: TGTGCCAGCAGTCCTCGTCCCGGGACAGGGTGGGGCTACACCTTC.

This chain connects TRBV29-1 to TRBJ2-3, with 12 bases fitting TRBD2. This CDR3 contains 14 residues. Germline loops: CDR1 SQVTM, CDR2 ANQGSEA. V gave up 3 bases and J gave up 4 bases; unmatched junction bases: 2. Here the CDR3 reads CSVESSGRADTQYF. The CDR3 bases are TGCAGCGTTGAGTCTAGCGGGAGGGCAGATACGCAGTATTTT.

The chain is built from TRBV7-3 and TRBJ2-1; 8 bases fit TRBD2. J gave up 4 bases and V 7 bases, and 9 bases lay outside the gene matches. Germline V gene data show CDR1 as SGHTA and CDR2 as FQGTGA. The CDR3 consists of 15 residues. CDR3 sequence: CASTPGGGTYNEQFF. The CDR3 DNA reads TGTGCCAGCACCCCGGGGGGGGGTACGTACAATGAGCAGTTCTTC.

Here the CDR3 DNA reads TGTGCCAGCAGCCCCCGGGACAATGAGCAGTTCTTC. Translating it yields CASSPRDNEQFF. V is TRBV7-9 and J is TRBJ2-1; D not certain. The CDR3 covers 12 residues. Germline V gene sequence: CDR1 SEHNR, CDR2 FQNEAQ (reference sequence). V lost 5 bases and J lost 5, with 7 bases in between.